This T cell receptor (beta chain) was profiled in a study of blood T cells in healthy people across ages. Study in general: Every two T cells gave about one barcoded beta molecule via template switching.

CDR3 length equals 15 residues. Germline assignment: CDR1 SGDLS and CDR2 YYNGEE. V lost 3 bases and J lost 11; bases outside the gene matches: 14. A second PCR, run for 7 to 11 cycles, used a sample-barcoded 5' primer plus a J-beta primer mix. TCRdb re-called the 5' RACE reads through MiXCR, storing one row per CDR3 protein. The repertoire holds about 1.5 million distinct CDR3 sequences, with around 40% as singletons. The sequence was collected from a young woman in good health. The chain links TRBV9 to TRBJ2-5, with 9 bases that match TRBD2. Sequencing used blood. The CDR3 spells CASSGQRGAGNEQYF. The CDR3 nucleotides read TGTGCCAGCAGCGGTCAGCGGGGGGCTGGAAATGAGCAGTACTTC.